This T cell receptor beta chain was recorded in a study of blood T cell repertoires in COVID-19. Across the study: Samples representing acute and convalescent COVID-19 were sourced from the United States, Italy and Spain. Nucleic acid was either cDNA or gDNA, and it came from T cells, B-cell-depleted T cells, or PBMCs.

Per the original methods: For nucleated cells, counts were estimated from reference gene primer amplification. Measured with immunoSEQ multiplex PCR; TCRdb has only the in-frame clones, and not every one. V, J and clone size were drawn from that table, and D and trimming were deduced from the DNA. Here the sample spans 100,000 or so clones, roughly 79% being singletons. V lost 5 bases and J lost 7; bases outside the gene matches: 1. Germline V gene data show CDR1 as MNHEY and CDR2 as SVGEGT. The CDR3 has 12 residues. The chain employs TRBV6-2 or TRBV6-3 and TRBJ1-5, with 8 bases identical to TRBD1. The specimen was peripheral blood. This receptor was identified in a man of 80 years or more with acute or convalescent COVID-19. The CDR3: CASSHRGQPQHF. As DNA, the CDR3 is TGTGCCAGCAGTCACAGGGGGCAGCCCCAGCATTTT.